What follows is one T cell receptor (beta chain) and its context. The antigen remains undetermined. Germline CDR1 SEHNR, CDR2 FQNEAQ (reference sequence). Trimming removed 1 base from V and 3 bases from J, with 6 bases in between. CDR3 length: 13 residues. The sample is drawn from a study of shared clonotypes between healthy human individuals. Study-level points and caveats: A handful of donors shared around 5.1% of their naive CD4 clonotypes. Sampling covered nothing but blood. Tissue TCR repertoires likely differ from those found in blood. An anticipated effect of sequencing depth on clonotype sharing among donors was recognized.

Assay execution proceeded at the deep level. Sequencing was performed with immunoSEQ multiplex PCR; in TCRdb, only in-frame clones are kept and a portion is missing. The sample lists about 2.3 million clones, over 90% occurring once. The sample consisted of naive CD4+ T cells from PBMCs. Subset specified: CD45RA+ positively selected. The sequence was obtained from a man between 18 and 29 years old in good health. Some clones in this sample may be carry-over from other donors' samples. V gene TRBV7-9 combines with J gene TRBJ1-2; D is unclear. As DNA, the CDR3 is TGTGCCAGCAGCTTAGGGTTTTACTATGGCTACACCTTC. Protein: CASSLGFYYGYTF.